The 32 T cell receptor beta chains listed next were all sequenced from one sample in a study of radiation and T cells in renal cell carcinoma. TCRdb's table, derived via immunoSEQ multiplex PCR, lists solely in-frame clones and lacks some. The profile shows more than 3,500 clones, over 60% of them singletons. Treatment defined: treatment-naive control, cytoreductive nephrectomy. Sample: tumor tissue, taken from a patient whose treatment was nephrectomy without radiotherapy. These TCRs come from a man aged 50 or older with renal cell carcinoma.

J is TRBJ1-5 and V is TRBV19, with D unclear. The germline CDR1 and CDR2 sequences are LNHDA and SQIVND (reference sequence). This CDR3 is 15 amino acids long. The V and J ends lost 3 bases and 3 bases respectively, with 12 bases between them. CDR3 in DNA: TGTGCCAGTAGTATTATTGAGGGTCCCAATCAGCCCCAGCATTTT. Amino acid sequence: CASSIIEGPNQPQHF. The full variable domain, in which reference TRBV19 and TRBJ1-5 provide the parts outside the CDR3, is DGGITQSPKYLFRKEGQNVTLSCEQNLNHDAMYWYRQDPGQGLRLIYYSQIVNDFQKGDIAEGYSVSREKKESFPLTVTSAQKNPTAFYLCASSIIEGPNQPQHFGDGTRLSIL.

The rearrangement links TRBV28 to TRBJ2-3, with D uncertain. Germline assignment: CDR1 MDHEN and CDR2 SYDVKM. CDR3 size: 11 residues. The ends were cut back, 2 bases at V and 4 bases at J, with 1 base in the middle. CDR3 sequence (DNA): TGTGCCAGCAGTTTACCAGATACGCAGTATTTT. It codes for CASSLPDTQYF.

The chain couples TRBV7-2 to TRBJ1-4; D ambiguous. Germline V gene data show CDR1 as SGHTA and CDR2 as FQGNSA. This CDR3 comprises 12 residues. V was shortened by 4 bases and J by 7 bases, with 7 bases between the two germline ends. CDR3 protein: CASSSYGEKLFF. The DNA for the CDR3 is TGTGCCAGCAGCTCGTACGGTGAAAAACTGTTTTTT.

The chain is built from TRBV4-3 and TRBJ1-2; no firm D call. The V gene lost 5 bases and the J gene lost 4 bases, with 20 bases spanning the gap. The CDR3 consists of 16 residues. In germline, CDR1 is LGHNA, CDR2 YSLEER. CDR3 amino acids: CASSKVPGRRTYGYTF. In DNA form, the CDR3 reads TGCGCCAGCAGCAAAGTGCCAGGACGTCGAACCTATGGCTACACCTTC.

V and J are TRBV27 and TRBJ1-2; the D gene is possibly TRBD1 (5 bases). The CDR3 covers 17 residues. V lost 3 bases to trimming and J lost 0 bases, with 17 bases between them. Germline V gene lookup returns CDR1 MNHEY and CDR2 SMNVEV (reference sequence). The CDR3 sequence: CASSFLPMQGANYGYTF. In DNA form, the CDR3 reads TGTGCCAGCAGTTTCCTCCCAATGCAAGGGGCTAACTATGGCTACACCTTC.

The rearrangement links TRBV5-6 to TRBJ1-5, with 12 bases aligning to TRBD1. V shed 3 bases, J shed 2 bases, and the junction held 3 bases outside the gene matches. The CDR3 length is 16 residues. In germline, CDR1 is SGHDT, CDR2 YYEEEE. The CDR3 reads CASSSGQGAGNQPQHF. The CDR3 DNA reads TGTGCCAGCAGCTCGGGACAGGGGGCTGGCAATCAGCCCCAGCATTTT.

A single count supports this clone. This sequence joins TRBV18 and TRBJ1-1; D uncertain. The CDR3 covers 15 residues. Germline V CDR1 and CDR2: KGHSH, LQKENI. V dropped 0 bases and J dropped 3 bases, with 11 bases sitting between them. The DNA of the CDR3 is TGTGCCAGCTCACCACCGATGAGGGTGGACACTGAAGCTTTCTTT. This encodes CASSPPMRVDTEAFF.

This clone was seen only a few times. This chain links TRBV7-9 with TRBJ2-1; no clear D gene. CDR3 length: 13 residues. V lost 5 bases and J 4 bases, leaving 9 bases between the germline ends. The germline gives CDR1 SEHNR, CDR2 FQNEAQ (reference sequence). CDR3 DNA: TGTGCCAGCAGCACTACTGGGTACAATGAGCAGTTCTTC. It is translated as CASSTTGYNEQFF.

This chain joins TRBV7-2 and TRBJ2-7; TRBD1 or TRBD2 may be the D gene (5 bases each). From germline, CDR1 is SGHTA and CDR2 FQGNSA. Deletions cut 4 bases from V and 3 bases from J, with 13 bases between. The CDR3 runs 14 residues. The chain's CDR3 is CASSSPGQHYEQYF. For the CDR3, the DNA is TGTGCCAGCAGCTCCCCGGGGCAACACTACGAGCAGTACTTC.

The CDR3 region is CASSVDSNYGYTF. DNA of the CDR3: TGTGCCAGCAGTGTTGATTCTAACTATGGCTACACCTTC. The J gene is TRBJ1-2, the V gene TRBV6-1; D unresolved. CDR1 is MNHNS and CDR2 is SASEGT in the germline V gene. Trimming left V 4 bases short and J 0 bases short, with 6 bases between. The CDR3 consists of 13 residues.

This clone was counted between two and nine times. The rearrangement uses TRBV9 and TRBJ2-7; TRBD2 agrees at 9 bases. The V segment lost 0 bases and the J segment 4 bases; nucleotides outside the gene matches: 5. The CDR3 has 15 amino acids. The V gene's germline CDR1 is SGDLS and CDR2 YYNGEE. This chain's CDR3 is CASSVEGTSKYEQYF. The CDR3 region has the DNA TGTGCCAGCAGCGTAGAGGGGACTAGCAAGTACGAGCAGTACTTC.

The chain joins TRBV5-6 to TRBJ2-3; possible D gene TRBD2, 6 bases. The CDR3 runs 14 residues. The germline V gene has CDR1 SGHDT and CDR2 YYEEEE. V was clipped by 5 bases and J by 5 bases, with 15 bases between them. In nucleotides, the CDR3 is TGTGCCAGCAGTTTCGCGGGGCCAGTAGATACGCAGTATTTT. As protein: CASSFAGPVDTQYF.

The chain's CDR3 is CSASLADTQYF. CDR3 sequence (DNA): TGCAGTGCCTCCCTTGCAGATACGCAGTATTTT. V gene TRBV20-1 combines with J gene TRBJ2-3; D is uncertain. CDR3 length: 11 amino acids. Deletions cut 6 bases from V and 4 bases from J, with 8 bases between. From germline, CDR1 is DFQATT and CDR2 SNEGSKA (reference sequence).

The chain employs TRBV28 and TRBJ2-1; the D is unclear. Trimming left V 5 bases short and J 2 bases short, with 13 bases between. The CDR3 contains 15 residues. The germline V gene has CDR1 MDHEN and CDR2 SYDVKM. The CDR3 is CASSPAHYPYNEQFF. As DNA, the CDR3 is TGTGCCAGCAGTCCCGCACATTACCCCTACAATGAGCAGTTCTTC.

The chain employs TRBV11-3 and TRBJ2-1; 13 bases are shared with TRBD2. Per the germline V gene, CDR1 is SGHNT and CDR2 is YENEEA. The CDR3 has 16 amino acids. J lost 4 bases, V lost 3 bases, and 3 bases had no gene match. CDR3 amino acids: CASSLGTSGIYNEQFF. CDR3 bases: TGTGCCAGCAGCTTGGGGACTAGCGGGATTTACAATGAGCAGTTCTTC.

This chain uses TRBV5-1 with TRBJ2-2; maybe TRBD1 (5 bases). The CDR3 consists of 14 residues. V lost 3 bases to trimming and J lost 6 bases, with 12 bases between them. Germline-derived CDR1 and CDR2 are SGHRS and YFSETQ. The CDR3 DNA reads TGCGCCAGCAGCTCTGAAACAGGTTCCGGGGAGCTGTTTTTT. Its protein product is CASSSETGSGELFF. Looking up the rest from reference TRBV5-1 and TRBJ2-2 gives the full variable domain: KAGVTQTPRYLIKTRGQQVTLSCSPISGHRSVSWYQQTPGQGLQFLFEYFSETQRNKGNFPGRFSGRQFSNSRSEMNVSTLELGDSALYLCASSSETGSGELFFGEGSRLTVL.

The rearrangement uses TRBV11-2 and TRBJ2-7; the match to TRBD2 covers 7 bases. The CDR3 is made up of 14 amino acids. The germline CDR1 and CDR2 sequences are SGHAT and FQNNGV. V trimming: 1 base; J trimming: 6 bases; junction bases outside the gene matches: 6. CDR3 bases: TGTGCCAGCAGCTTAGGCGGCCTAGCGGTCGAGCAGTACTTC. Translated, it gives CASSLGGLAVEQYF. The variable domain in full, completed from reference TRBV11-2 and TRBJ2-7, reads EAGVAQSPRYKIIEKRQSVAFWCNPISGHATLYWYQQILGQGPKLLIQFQNNGVVDDSQLPKDRFSAERLKGVDSTLKIQPAKLEDSAVYLCASSLGGLAVEQYFGPGTRLTVT.

CDR3 loop: CASSLWSGETQYF. The CDR3 nucleotides read TGTGCCAGCAGCTTATGGAGTGGGGAGACCCAGTACTTC. V and J are TRBV11-2 and TRBJ2-5; D unclear. V dropped 2 bases and J dropped 5 bases, with 9 bases sitting between them. The CDR3 contains 13 residues. In germline, CDR1 is SGHAT, CDR2 FQNNGV. Using reference TRBV11-2 and TRBJ2-5 for the parts outside the CDR3, the full variable domain is EAGVAQSPRYKIIEKRQSVAFWCNPISGHATLYWYQQILGQGPKLLIQFQNNGVVDDSQLPKDRFSAERLKGVDSTLKIQPAKLEDSAVYLCASSLWSGETQYFGPGTRLLVL.

This chain uses TRBV9 with TRBJ2-3; unclear D gene. V was pared by 5 bases and J by 6 bases, with 22 bases between. Germline CDR1 SGDLS, CDR2 YYNGEE. The CDR3 consists of 16 residues. Written as DNA, the CDR3 is TGTGCCAGCAGTCTCGGTTTAGTACAAGTGGGTGATACGCAGTATTTT. This gives the protein CASSLGLVQVGDTQYF.

The gene calls are TRBV7-9 and TRBJ1-1, with TRBD1 as a possible D gene (5 bases). Trimming left V 7 bases short and J 1 base short, with 19 bases between. This CDR3 comprises 16 residues. Germline V CDR1 and CDR2: SEHNR, FQNEAQ (reference sequence). CDR3 amino acids: CASKFSGGGGNTEAFF. CDR3 bases: TGTGCCAGCAAATTCTCGGGGGGAGGAGGGAACACTGAAGCTTTCTTT.

The chain couples TRBV18 to TRBJ2-1; 14 nucleotides line up with TRBD2. V lost 3 bases to trimming and J lost 7 bases; unmatched junction nucleotides: 5. The CDR3 runs to 16 residues. Germline CDR1 is KGHSH and CDR2 is LQKENI. The CDR3 loop is CASSPAGTSGRNEQFF. CDR3 bases: TGTGCCAGCTCACCCGCCGGGACTAGCGGGAGAAATGAGCAGTTCTTC.

The chain employs TRBV5-4 and TRBJ1-5; maybe TRBD1 (5 bases). This CDR3 is built from 16 residues. V was pared by 0 bases and J by 2 bases, with 12 bases between. CDR1 is SGHNT, CDR2 YYREEE, per germline (reference sequence). This CDR3 reads CASSLGGSEGNQPQHF. The DNA of the CDR3 is TGTGCCAGCAGCTTGGGGGGGTCCGAGGGCAATCAGCCCCAGCATTTT.

In its sample, this clone was seen a few times. This chain links TRBV19 with TRBJ1-5; D is undetermined. Germline CDR1 LNHDA, CDR2 SQIVND (reference sequence). This CDR3 is built from 14 residues. V lost 6 bases, J lost 1 base, and 10 bases lay in between. CDR3 sequence: CASRTGSSNQPQHF. The CDR3 coding sequence is TGTGCCAGTAGGACTGGATCCAGCAATCAGCCCCAGCATTTT.

The chain joins TRBV6-1 to TRBJ2-5; 10 nucleotides align to TRBD1. With V trimmed by 8 bases and J by 5 bases, 8 bases remained unmatched. The CDR3 extends over 14 amino acids. Germline CDR1 MNHNS, CDR2 SASEGT. The CDR3 nucleotides are TGTGCCAGCGGCGCGACAGGGGGCTACGAGACCCAGTACTTC. Its translation: CASGATGGYETQYF.

To note about this clone: Other nucleotide sequences in the sample specify the same CDR3. The chain is built from TRBV11-2 and TRBJ2-5; D not resolved. Between the trimmed V and J ends, which lost 3 bases and 5 bases, there was a span of 10 bases. CDR3 length: 13 residues. Looked up from germline, CDR1 is SGHAT and CDR2 is FQNNGV. CDR3 residues: CASSFWRTETQYF. CDR3 nucleotides: TGTGCCAGCAGCTTCTGGCGAACGGAGACCCAGTACTTC.

V gene TRBV6-1 combines with J gene TRBJ2-1; perhaps TRBD2 as D (5 bases). Germline CDR1 reads MNHNS; CDR2 reads SASEGT. The CDR3 contains 15 residues. V shed 2 bases and J shed 3 bases, with 11 bases lying between them. The CDR3 bases are TGTGCCAGCAGTGAATGGAGCGGTGACTACAATGAGCAGTTCTTC. It codes for CASSEWSGDYNEQFF.

The V and J genes are TRBV11-2 and TRBJ2-3; 12 bases fit TRBD2. CDR3 length: 16 residues. Germline V lookup: CDR1 SGHAT, CDR2 FQNNGV. With 1 base clipped from V and 6 bases from J, the junction kept 5 bases outside the gene matches. The CDR3 DNA reads TGTGCCAGCAGCTTAGGCCCGGGACTAGCGGGTGATACGCAGTATTTT. Encoded protein: CASSLGPGLAGDTQYF.

The rearrangement links TRBV29-1 to TRBJ2-1; 7 nucleotides agree with TRBD2. V shed 7 bases and J 9 bases; nucleotides not matched to a gene: 12. CDR3 size: 13 residues. The germline gives CDR1 SQVTM, CDR2 ANQGSEA. The CDR3 protein is CSEGTGLRGEQFF. The CDR3 DNA follows: TGCAGCGAGGGAACGGGACTACGCGGTGAGCAGTTCTTC.

J is TRBJ2-4 and V is TRBV10-1; D call uncertain. Germline V lookup: CDR1 WNHNN, CDR2 SYGVQD (reference sequence). Trimming stripped 6 bases from V and 0 bases from J, with 27 bases between. The CDR3 has 20 amino acids. Here the CDR3 DNA reads TGCGCCAGCAGAGCTCTGACACGACGAATTCCGATCATAGCCAAAAACATTCAGTACTTC. This sequence encodes CASRALTRRIPIIAKNIQYF.

V usage is TRBV29-1 and J usage is TRBJ2-1, with D unresolved. Germline CDR1 reads SQVTM; CDR2 reads ANQGSEA. Trimming took off 4 bases at V and 9 bases at J, with 10 bases between the two ends. The CDR3 extends over 11 amino acids. The CDR3 protein is CSVGAGLEQFF. The DNA of the CDR3 is TGCAGCGTTGGGGCCGGGCTTGAGCAGTTCTTC.

This clone has just a few counts. In nucleotides, the CDR3 is TGTGCCAGCAGTTACCACCGACAGGGTGCCTACGAGCAGTACTTC. It is translated as CASSYHRQGAYEQYF. J is TRBJ2-7 and V is TRBV6-5; 7 bases are a match to TRBD1. The CDR3 has 15 amino acids. Unmatched junction bases numbered 6, after V lost 2 bases and J lost 2 bases. CDR1 is MNHEY, CDR2 SVGAGI, per germline.

This chain uses TRBV18 with TRBJ2-7, with no clear D. The CDR3 is 12 residues long. Trimming removed 3 bases at V and 1 base at J, with 4 bases between. Per germline, CDR1 KGHSH and CDR2 LQKENI. The chain's CDR3 is CASSPNSYEQYF. CDR3 sequence (DNA): TGTGCCAGCTCACCGAATTCCTACGAGCAGTACTTC.